This passage covers 13 T cell receptor beta chains from one sample sequenced in a study of blood T cell repertoires in COVID-19. The protocol was immunoSEQ multiplex PCR, while the TCRdb copy is restricted to in-frame clones and leaves out a portion. The sample contains tens of thousands of clones, 76% of which appear only once. Sequenced material: peripheral blood. These TCRs come from a woman aged 45-59 years with active or convalescent COVID-19.

The gene calls are TRBV7-8 and TRBJ2-5, with a weak D call TRBD2 (5 bases). V was shortened by 7 bases and J by 5 bases, with 17 bases between the two germline ends. The CDR3 totals 14 residues. CDR1 SGHVS and CDR2 FQNEAQ come from the germline V gene. CDR3 DNA sequence: TGTGCCAGCACATCCGCGGGCAACGGCGAGACCCAGTACTTC. It is translated as CASTSAGNGETQYF.

The chain is built from TRBV5-4 and TRBJ1-2; D gene unclear. The germline V gene has CDR1 SGHNT and CDR2 YYREEE (reference sequence). The CDR3 has 15 amino acids. V was pared by 4 bases and J by 7 bases, with 20 bases between. CDR3 region: CASSVDTTPYSGYTF. CDR3 bases: TGTGCCAGCAGCGTAGACACGACCCCTTATTCTGGCTACACCTTC.

The rearrangement links TRBV3-1 (or the pseudogene TRBV3-2) to TRBJ2-7, with TRBD1 identical over 7 bases. V was pared by 4 bases and J by 4 bases, with 13 bases of the junction left unmatched. The CDR3 contains 16 residues. Germline CDR1 and CDR2: LGHDT and YNNKEL (reference sequence). CDR3 nucleotide sequence: TGTGCCAGCAGCCCCGAGGAAGCAGGGGGAACGTACGAGCAGTACTTC. Its translation: CASSPEEAGGTYEQYF.

The J gene is TRBJ2-3, the V gene TRBV7-9; tentative D call: TRBD2 (6 bases). In germline, CDR1 is SEHNR, CDR2 FQNEAQ (reference sequence). The germline V and J ends were trimmed by 4 bases and 4 bases, with 15 bases remaining between them. The CDR3 length is 15 residues. The CDR3 region has the DNA TGTGCCAGCAGCTGGTGGGGCGGGGAGGCAGATACGCAGTATTTT. Residues: CASSWWGGEADTQYF.

The V gene is TRBV10-3, the J gene TRBJ1-2; 8 bases match TRBD1. With V trimmed by 7 bases and J by 3 bases, 7 bases remained unmatched. CDR1 ENHRY and CDR2 SYGVKD come from the germline V gene. The CDR3 totals 14 residues. The CDR3, as DNA: TGTGCCATCAAGGGGACAGGAGCCCACTATGGCTACACCTTC. This translates into CAIKGTGAHYGYTF.

The J gene is TRBJ1-2, the V gene TRBV28, with D perhaps matching TRBD1 (6 bases). CDR1 and CDR2 from the germline V gene are MDHEN and SYDVKM. CDR3 length: 14 residues. V shed 6 bases and J shed 3 bases, with 14 bases lying between them. CDR3 in amino acids: CASRNQGTDYGYTF. The CDR3 DNA sequence: TGTGCCAGCAGAAACCAGGGGACCGACTATGGCTACACCTTC.

There are a few counts of this clone. The V and J genes are TRBV2 and TRBJ2-7; TRBD1 matches 8 bases. With 8 bases clipped from V and 4 bases from J, the junction kept 4 bases outside the gene matches. CDR3 length: 12 amino acids. Germline V gene lookup returns CDR1 SNHLY and CDR2 FYNNEI. DNA for the CDR3: TGTGCCAGCGAGGGACAGGTTTACGAGCAGTACTTC. Protein sequence: CASEGQVYEQYF.

The rearrangement uses TRBV7-9 and TRBJ2-4; 7 bases map to TRBD1. Germline V gene lookup returns CDR1 SEHNR and CDR2 FQNEAQ (reference sequence). The ends lost 5 bases at V and 2 bases at J; junction bases unmatched: 9. The CDR3 runs to 16 residues. CDR3 sequence (DNA): TGTGCCAGCAGCCGGCCGACAGGGAGCCCCAAAAACATTCAGTACTTC. Its translation is CASSRPTGSPKNIQYF.

This clone was recorded once. The gene calls are TRBV2 and TRBJ1-2; 8 bases line up with TRBD1. V lost 8 bases to trimming and J lost 4 bases; unmatched junction nucleotides: 12. The CDR3 covers 15 residues. Germline V gives CDR1 SNHLY, CDR2 FYNNEI. CDR3 in amino acids: CASRSGRGLPYGYTF. The CDR3 DNA reads as TGTGCCAGCCGCTCGGGCAGGGGGCTACCCTATGGCTACACCTTC.

This clone was counted once. The rearrangement joins TRBV4-2 to TRBJ2-3, with D hard to call. Germline V gives CDR1 LGHNA, CDR2 YNFKEQ. V lost 3 bases and J lost 5, with 6 bases in between. The CDR3 contains 12 residues. CDR3 nucleotide sequence: TGTGCCAGCAGCCACCTAGAAGATACGCAGTATTTT. Its translation is CASSHLEDTQYF.

The J gene is TRBJ1-3, the V gene TRBV12-3 or TRBV12-4, with D hard to call. Deletions cut 6 bases from V and 4 bases from J, with 10 bases between. The CDR3 consists of 13 residues. Here the CDR3 reads CASRLNYGNTIYF. CDR3 DNA: TGTGCCAGCAGGCTTAACTACGGAAACACCATATATTTT.

This clone was seen a single time. The chain carries TRBV7-9 and TRBJ2-2, with 7 bases aligning to TRBD1. V trimming: 5 bases; J trimming: 2 bases; junction bases outside the gene matches: 8. The CDR3 is made up of 16 amino acids. Per the germline V gene, CDR1 is SEHNR and CDR2 is FQNEAQ (reference sequence). The CDR3 DNA reads as TGTGCCAGCAGCCTGAACCGGGACAGAAACACCGGGGAGCTGTTTTTT. Translated, it gives CASSLNRDRNTGELFF.

J is TRBJ1-1 and V is TRBV6-5, with D hard to call. The CDR3 has 13 residues. Germline V gives CDR1 MNHEY, CDR2 SVGAGI. Trimming shortened V by 6 bases and J by 5 bases, and 13 bases separated the two germline ends. CDR3 protein: CASRASGGTEAFF. The CDR3 coding sequence is TGTGCCAGCAGGGCGAGCGGCGGTACTGAAGCTTTCTTT.